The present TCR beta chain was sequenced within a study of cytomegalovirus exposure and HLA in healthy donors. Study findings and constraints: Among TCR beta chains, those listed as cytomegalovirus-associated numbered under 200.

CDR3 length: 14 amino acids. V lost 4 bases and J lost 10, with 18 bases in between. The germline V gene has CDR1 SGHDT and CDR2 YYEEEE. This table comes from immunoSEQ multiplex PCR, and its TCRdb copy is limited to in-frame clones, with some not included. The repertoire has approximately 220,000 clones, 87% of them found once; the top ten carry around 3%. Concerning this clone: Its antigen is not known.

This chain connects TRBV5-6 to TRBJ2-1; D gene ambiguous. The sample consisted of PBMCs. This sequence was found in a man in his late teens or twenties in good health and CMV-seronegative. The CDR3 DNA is TGTGCCAGCAGCCTCCTCATTTATAGATTAGAGCAGTTCTTC. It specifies CASSLLIYRLEQFF.